What follows are 30 T cell receptor beta chains derived from one specimen sequenced in a study of tumor-infiltrating lymphocytes in oesophageal squamous cell carcinoma. TCRdb ran MiXCR on the PCR reads and lists one entry per CDR3 protein. The data show roughly 12,000 distinct CDR3 sequences, with over 50% seen just once and roughly two fifths held by the top ten. Sequencing was carried out using esophageal tumor tissue. Source of these receptors: a female donor with esophageal squamous cell carcinoma.

The gene calls are TRBV11-2 and TRBJ2-4; a weak D match, TRBD2 (7 bases). Gene TRBJ2-5 matches the end of the DNA better, so the J call may be wrong. The CDR3 spans 15 residues. Germline CDR1 and CDR2: SGHAT and FQNNGV. In nucleotides, the CDR3 is TGTGCCAGCACACAGGGAGGGTTCAGTCGTGAGACCCAGTACTTC. It is translated as CASTQGGFSRETQYF.

By share, this clonotype counts as medium-sized. The DNA for the CDR3 is TGTGCCAGCAGCCGACTAGCGGGTCGTCAAGAGACCCAGTACTTC. As protein: CASSRLAGRQETQYF. The chain is built from TRBV7-9 and TRBJ2-5, with 10 bases aligning to TRBD2. Germline CDR1 and CDR2: SEHNR and FQNEAQ (reference sequence). The CDR3 contains 15 residues. V lost 5 bases, J lost 2 bases, and 5 bases stayed unmatched.

The V gene is TRBV28, the J gene TRBJ1-1; D remains ambiguous. The V end was cut by 7 bases, the J end by 11 bases, with 20 bases between. The CDR3 sequence is 13 residues long. Germline CDR1 and CDR2: MDHEN and SYDVKM. The CDR3: CASTEPRGGGAFF. CDR3 coding DNA: TGTGCCAGCACCGAACCCCGGGGTGGAGGGGCTTTCTTT.

This clonotype came up many times. This chain connects TRBV27 to TRBJ2-2; D may match TRBD1 or TRBD2 (5 bases each). Trimming removed 3 bases from V and 5 bases from J, with 13 bases in between. The CDR3 covers 15 residues. Germline V gene data show CDR1 as MNHEY and CDR2 as SMNVEV (reference sequence). DNA of the CDR3: TGTGCCAGCAGTTTTCTCGGGACGTGGACCGGGGAGCTGTTTTTT. This gives the protein CASSFLGTWTGELFF.

The chain joins TRBV6-6 to TRBJ1-1; D gene uncertain. In germline, CDR1 is MNHNY, CDR2 SVGAGI (reference sequence). This CDR3 is 13 amino acids long. V was pared by 4 bases and J by 4 bases, with 10 bases between. The CDR3 protein is CASSSSEGTEAFF. In DNA form, the CDR3 reads TGTGCCAGCAGTTCCTCTGAGGGCACTGAAGCTTTCTTT.

The chain's CDR3 is CASSLGGTGGERANVLTF. The DNA of the CDR3 is TGTGCCAGCAGCTTAGGGGGGACAGGGGGCGAAAGGGCCAACGTCCTGACTTTC. The V gene is TRBV7-2, the J gene TRBJ2-6, with 12 bases matching TRBD1. Germline V gene lookup returns CDR1 SGHTA and CDR2 FQGNSA. The V segment lost 1 base and the J segment 5 bases; nucleotides outside the gene matches: 6. The CDR3 sequence is 18 residues long. Together with reference TRBV7-2 and TRBJ2-6, the CDR3 gives the full variable domain: GAGVSQSPSNKVTEKGKDVELRCDPISGHTALYWYRQSLGQGLEFLIYFQGNSAPDKSGLPSDRFSAERTGGSVSTLTIQRTQQEDSAVYLCASSLGGTGGERANVLTFGAGSRLTVL.

The CDR3 protein is CASSFLAGAIYEQYF. The CDR3 coding sequence is TGTGCCAGCAGTTTCTTAGCGGGGGCTATCTACGAGCAGTACTTC. This sequence joins TRBV12-3 or TRBV12-4 and TRBJ2-1; TRBD2 agrees at 9 bases. The end of the DNA aligns better with TRBJ2-7, so the J call may be wrong. This CDR3 region has 15 residues.

The table lists this clonotype with a few counts. The gene calls are TRBV7-2 and TRBJ2-3, with unresolved D. The DNA matches TRBJ2-5 better at its end, which makes the J call doubtful. The CDR3 extends over 14 amino acids. Per germline, CDR1 SGHTA and CDR2 FQGNSA. As DNA, the CDR3 is TGTGCCAGCAGCTTAAATGGGCGGCAGGAGACCCAGTACTTC. It yields the protein CASSLNGRQETQYF.

A note on this clonotype: This likely comes from a read error, as the CDR3 has no conserved phenylalanine or tryptophan at its end. The DNA is omitted, as the CDR3 cannot be located on it reliably, and the CDR3 follows TCRdb's listing. The V gene is TRBV7-6, the J gene TRBJ2-3; the table names TRBD2, a call not compared with the DNA. Germline values: CDR1 SGHVS, CDR2 FNYEAQ. The CDR3 length is 18 residues, termini included. CDR3 in amino acids: CASSRLGQLTYNEQFFGP.

The genes are TRBV7-6 and TRBJ2-5, with 8 nucleotides matching TRBD1. Germline V gives CDR1 SGHVS, CDR2 FNYEAQ. The CDR3 is 14 residues long. J was trimmed by 4 bases and V by 4 bases; bases with no gene match: 5. In nucleotides, the CDR3 is TGTGCCAGCAGCTCTGGACAGGGCGGAGAGACCCAGTACTTC. Its translation: CASSSGQGGETQYF.

The chain joins TRBV7-2 to TRBJ1-2, with D possibly matching TRBD1 (5 bases). The CDR3 extends over 15 amino acids. Trimming took 5 bases from V and 2 from J, leaving 15 bases between them. The germline V gene encodes CDR1 SGHTA and CDR2 FQGNSA. DNA for the CDR3: TGTGCCAGCAGCCAGGACACTCCCGGCAACTATGGCTACACCTTC. Translated: CASSQDTPGNYGYTF.

This clonotype was observed a handful of times. This may be a read error: a much more frequent sequence differs by one nucleotide. The chain is built from TRBV10-3 and TRBJ2-5; 8 positions agree with TRBD1. The J call is doubtful: the DNA matches TRBJ2-1 better. CDR1 is ENHRY, CDR2 SYGVKD, per germline. The CDR3 spans 15 residues. The CDR3: CAISEAAGGIYEQFF. The CDR3 DNA reads TGTGCCATCAGTGAGGCGGCAGGGGGCATTTACGAGCAGTTCTTC.

The chain joins TRBV7-2 to TRBJ2-7, with 10 bases lining up with TRBD1. The J call may not be correct, given that the DNA end is closer to TRBJ2-1. The CDR3 extends over 16 amino acids. Germline V lookup: CDR1 SGHTA, CDR2 FQGNSA. The DNA of the CDR3 is TGTGCCAGCAGCTCTCAAGGGACAGGGGTTTTCAATGAGCAGTTCTTC. Residues: CASSSQGTGVFNEQFF.

The genes are TRBV7-2 and TRBJ2-6; 8 positions match TRBD1. Germline trimming cut 3 bases from V and 0 bases from J; bases unmatched to any gene: 13. This CDR3 contains 20 residues. Germline CDR1 is SGHTA and CDR2 is FQGNSA. CDR3 DNA: TGTGCCAGCAGCTTCCCCCGAGGGGGACAGGACCGCTCTGGGGCCAACGTCCTGACTTTC. Its protein product is CASSFPRGGQDRSGANVLTF.

This clonotype was counted between two and nine times. The chain has TRBV28 and TRBJ2-3, with 9 bases aligning to TRBD2. Germline CDR1 reads MDHEN; CDR2 reads SYDVKM. CDR3 size: 14 residues. J was trimmed by 2 bases and V by 6 bases; bases with no gene match: 3. The CDR3 reads CASRLAGHTDTQYF. CDR3 DNA sequence: TGTGCCAGCAGGCTAGCGGGACACACAGATACGCAGTATTTT.

This clonotype was observed a handful of times. The chain is built from TRBV6-6 and TRBJ1-5; possible D gene TRBD1, 5 bases. The CDR3 is made up of 17 amino acids. Deletions cut 2 bases from V and 0 bases from J, with 14 bases between. The V gene's germline CDR1 is MNHNY and CDR2 SVGAGI (reference sequence). CDR3 sequence: CASSYGQGYNSNQPQHF. CDR3 nucleotide sequence: TGTGCCAGCAGTTACGGGCAGGGATACAATAGCAATCAGCCCCAGCATTTT.

This rearrangement joins TRBV7-2 to TRBJ2-5, with D possibly matching TRBD2 (7 bases). This CDR3 comprises 12 residues. The germline V gene has CDR1 SGHTA and CDR2 FQGNSA. Between the trimmed V and J ends, which lost 6 bases and 11 bases, there was a span of 16 bases. The CDR3 loop reads CASSWGGGSQYF. CDR3 DNA sequence: TGTGCCAGCAGTTGGGGGGGGGGCTCGCAGTACTTC.

This clonotype was counted at least ten times. Because the CDR3 is missing its conserved closing phenylalanine or tryptophan, this is likely a read error. No DNA is shown, since the ends of the CDR3 on it are uncertain; the CDR3 is the one TCRdb lists. V and J are TRBV7-2 and TRBJ2-6. Inclusive of both ends, the CDR3 amounts to 9 amino acids. CDR1 is SGHTA, CDR2 FQGNSA, per germline. CDR3 amino acids: CASSLAPTS.

By sample share, this clonotype is medium-sized. This chain connects TRBV12-3 or TRBV12-4 to TRBJ2-1; D tentatively fits TRBD1 or TRBD2 (5 bases each). The CDR3 length is 16 residues. V lost 0 bases and J lost 9, with 18 bases in between. CDR3 coding DNA: TGTGCCAGCAGTTTAGCTGGGGGACCGGTGAAGGCTGAGCAGTTCTTC. It specifies CASSLAGGPVKAEQFF.

The chain joins TRBV6-6 to TRBJ2-6, with 11 nucleotides matching TRBD2. TRBJ2-5 matches the DNA end more closely, so the J call is doubtful. This CDR3 has 16 residues. CDR1 and CDR2 (germline): MNHNY, SVGAGI (reference sequence). CDR3 DNA sequence: TGTGCCACCTGGTTGGTAGCGGGGGGGAACCAAGAGACCCAGTACTTC. Residues: CATWLVAGGNQETQYF.

As for this clonotype: The CDR3 does not end in the conserved phenylalanine or tryptophan, so this is likely a read error. It is unclear where the CDR3 begins or ends on the DNA, so no DNA is shown, and the CDR3 is as TCRdb lists it. The chain employs TRBV7-3 and TRBJ2-7; the table assigns TRBD1, which was not confirmed against the DNA. Germline CDR1 and CDR2: SGHTA and FQGTGA. Inclusive of both ends, the CDR3 amounts to 17 amino acids. The CDR3 protein is CASSLNWGQGNEQYFGS.

The genes are TRBV7-8 and TRBJ2-7, with TRBD2 matching over 12 bases. This CDR3 comprises 16 residues. Germline V gives CDR1 SGHVS, CDR2 FQNEAQ. Losses at the gene ends were 8 bases for V and 4 bases for J; bases not matched to a gene: 12. CDR3 residues: CASGTPRTSGGYEQYF. The DNA for the CDR3 is TGTGCCAGCGGAACCCCTCGTACTAGCGGGGGGTACGAGCAGTACTTC.

In DNA, the CDR3 is TGTGCCAGCAGCTTACCCGACAGTTACGAGCAGTACTTC. This encodes CASSLPDSYEQYF. The chain employs TRBV7-9 and TRBJ2-7; D is perhaps TRBD1 (5 bases). CDR3 length: 13 amino acids. Germline loops: CDR1 SEHNR, CDR2 FQNEAQ (reference sequence). V lost 2 bases and J lost 4, with 9 bases in between. The variable domain in full, with the rest retrieved from reference TRBV7-9 and TRBJ2-7, is DTGVSQNPRHKITKRGQNVTFRCDPISEHNRLYWYRQTLGQGPEFLTYFQNEAQLEKSRLLSDRFSAERPKGSFSTLEIQRTEQGDSAMYLCASSLPDSYEQYFGPGTRLTVT.

The gene calls are TRBV19 and TRBJ2-2; no firm D call. Trimming left V 3 bases short and J 5 bases short, with 10 bases between. CDR1 and CDR2 from the germline V gene are LNHDA and SQIVND (reference sequence). The CDR3 runs 14 residues. CDR3 amino acids: CASSITSRTGELFF. CDR3 nucleotide sequence: TGTGCCAGTAGTATTACATCGAGGACCGGGGAGCTGTTTTTT.

This clonotype has only a few counts. This chain links TRBV7-9 with TRBJ2-5; D is unresolved. Trimming stripped 4 bases from V and 1 base from J, with 13 bases between. Germline CDR1 reads SEHNR; CDR2 reads FQNEAQ (reference sequence). This CDR3 region has 15 residues. The CDR3 here is CASSSREWGQETQYF. CDR3 nucleotide sequence: TGTGCCAGCAGCTCCCGTGAGTGGGGCCAAGAGACCCAGTACTTC.

Within the sample, this clonotype is medium-sized. Mismatch with germline at one junction end may stem from a read error. J is TRBJ2-7 and V is TRBV7-9; D remains ambiguous. In germline, CDR1 is SEHNR, CDR2 FQNEAQ (reference sequence). The CDR3 contains 12 residues. CDR3 DNA sequence: TGTGCCAGCAGCCCCGGTGATTCACCCCTCCACTTC. This gives the protein CASSPGDSPLHF.

In its sample, this clonotype was seen a few times. The rearrangement links TRBV7-2 to TRBJ1-3; 7 nucleotides match TRBD1. The CDR3 sequence is 14 residues long. Germline CDR1 and CDR2: SGHTA and FQGNSA. Trimming at V came to 5 bases and at J to 4 bases, leaving 5 bases not matched to a gene. The CDR3 region is CASSPRQGGNTIYF. As DNA, the CDR3 is TGTGCCAGCAGCCCCAGACAGGGAGGAAACACCATATATTTT.

A note on this clonotype: Since a much larger clone is just one base distant, this may be a read error. Here the CDR3 reads CASRESGASSYNEQYF. As DNA, the CDR3 is TGTGCCAGCAGGGAAAGCGGGGCAAGCTCCTACAATGAGCAGTACTTC. This chain uses TRBV6-8 with TRBJ2-1; 7 positions agree with TRBD2. The DNA end favors TRBJ2-7, so the J call may be wrong. The germline gives CDR1 MNHGY, CDR2 SAAAGT. The CDR3 covers 16 residues.

This clonotype has just a few counts. The chain has TRBV7-8 and TRBJ2-1, with D perhaps TRBD1 or TRBD2 (6 bases each). This CDR3 comprises 16 residues. V was trimmed by 5 bases and J by 5 bases, leaving 19 bases between them. Per germline, CDR1 SGHVS and CDR2 FQNEAQ. The CDR3 sequence is CASSHPGGGGDNEQFF. CDR3 nucleotides: TGTGCCAGCAGCCATCCGGGTGGAGGGGGAGACAATGAGCAGTTCTTC.

This sequence joins TRBV7-2 and TRBJ2-5; TRBD1 aligns across 8 bases. Trimming cost V 5 bases and J 11 bases; bases outside gene matches: 22. Germline lookup yields CDR1 SGHTA and CDR2 FQGNSA. This CDR3 is 17 amino acids long. CDR3 region: CASSPRQGLQSTDTQYF. The CDR3, as DNA: TGTGCCAGCAGCCCTCGACAGGGGCTTCAGAGCACAGATACGCAGTACTTC.